This T cell receptor (beta chain) was found in a study of control samples from healthy donors and cancer patients. Method: immunoSEQ multiplex PCR; TCRdb's copy keeps in-frame clones and lacks some. This repertoire shows over 150,000 clones, roughly 90% found once; its top ten account for 1.4%. The germline V gene encodes CDR1 SNHLY and CDR2 FYNNEI. The V gene lost 8 bases and the J gene lost 7 bases, with 18 bases spanning the gap. The CDR3 is 13 amino acids. The rearrangement links TRBV2 to TRBJ2-7; D gene unclear. This receptor was identified in a woman aged 50 to 60 in good health. The sequencing input was blood. The CDR3 loop is CASAAARITEQYF. CDR3 sequence (DNA): TGTGCCAGCGCCGCCGCGAGGATAACAGAGCAGTACTTC.